This record looks at one T cell receptor (beta chain) sequence and its context. This CDR3 is built from 15 residues. Germline CDR1 LNHDA, CDR2 SQIVND (reference sequence). Unmatched junction bases numbered 3, after V lost 4 bases and J lost 0 bases. The sample belongs to a study of T cell changes during pregnancy in multiple sclerosis. Sequencing used immunoSEQ multiplex PCR; TCRdb keeps in-frame clones, though not all of them. The data hold over 35,000 clones, with 90% to 95% observed a single time. The receptor was derived from a female donor with multiple sclerosis, enrolled in a pregnancy study. This material consisted of CD8+ T cells from peripheral blood mononuclear cells, taken in the third trimester of pregnancy. The V call is TRBV19, the J call TRBJ2-1, with 7 bases lining up with TRBD2. The CDR3 here is CASSTGGSSYNEQFF. Written as DNA, the CDR3 is TGTGCCAGTAGTACTGGCGGGAGCTCCTACAATGAGCAGTTCTTC.